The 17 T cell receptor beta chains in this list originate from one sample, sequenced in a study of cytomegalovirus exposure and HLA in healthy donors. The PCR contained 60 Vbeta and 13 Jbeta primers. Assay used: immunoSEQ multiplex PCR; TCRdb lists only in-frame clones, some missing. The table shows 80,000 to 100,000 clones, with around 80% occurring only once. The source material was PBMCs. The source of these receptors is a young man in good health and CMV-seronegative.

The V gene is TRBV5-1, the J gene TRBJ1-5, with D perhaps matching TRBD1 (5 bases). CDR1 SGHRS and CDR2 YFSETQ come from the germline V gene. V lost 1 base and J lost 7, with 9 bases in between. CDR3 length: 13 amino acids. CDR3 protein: CASSLYTGQPQHF. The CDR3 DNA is TGCGCCAGCAGCTTGTATACAGGACAGCCCCAGCATTTT.

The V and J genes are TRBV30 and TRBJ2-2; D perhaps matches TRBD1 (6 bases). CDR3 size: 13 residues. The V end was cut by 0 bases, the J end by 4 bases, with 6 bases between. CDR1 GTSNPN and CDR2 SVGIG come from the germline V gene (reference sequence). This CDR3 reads CAWSVQGTGELFF. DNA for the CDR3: TGTGCCTGGAGTGTACAGGGCACCGGGGAGCTGTTTTTT.

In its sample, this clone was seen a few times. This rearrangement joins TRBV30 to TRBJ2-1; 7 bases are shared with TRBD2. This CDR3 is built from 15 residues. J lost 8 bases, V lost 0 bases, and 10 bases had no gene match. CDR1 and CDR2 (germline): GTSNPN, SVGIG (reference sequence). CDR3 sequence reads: CAWSVGGREKDEQFF. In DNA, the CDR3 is TGTGCCTGGAGTGTGGGCGGGCGGGAGAAGGATGAGCAGTTCTTC. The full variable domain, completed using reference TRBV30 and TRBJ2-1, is SQTIHQWPATLVQPVGSPLSLECTVEGTSNPNLYWYRQAAGRGLQLLFYSVGIGQISSEVPQNLSASRPQDRQFILSSKKLLLSDSGFYLCAWSVGGREKDEQFFGPGTRLTVL.

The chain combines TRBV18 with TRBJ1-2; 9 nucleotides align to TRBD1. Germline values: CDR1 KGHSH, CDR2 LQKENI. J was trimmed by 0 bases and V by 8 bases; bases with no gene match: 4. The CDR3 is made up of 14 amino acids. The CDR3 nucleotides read TGTGCCAGCAAACGGGACAGGGCTAACTATGGCTACACCTTC. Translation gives CASKRDRANYGYTF.

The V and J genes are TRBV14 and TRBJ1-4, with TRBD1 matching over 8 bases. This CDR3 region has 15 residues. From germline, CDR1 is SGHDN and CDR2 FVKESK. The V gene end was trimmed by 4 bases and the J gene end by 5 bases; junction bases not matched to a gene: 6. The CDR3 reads CASSPQGAGNEKLFF. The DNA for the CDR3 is TGTGCCAGCAGCCCGCAGGGGGCGGGAAATGAAAAACTGTTTTTT.

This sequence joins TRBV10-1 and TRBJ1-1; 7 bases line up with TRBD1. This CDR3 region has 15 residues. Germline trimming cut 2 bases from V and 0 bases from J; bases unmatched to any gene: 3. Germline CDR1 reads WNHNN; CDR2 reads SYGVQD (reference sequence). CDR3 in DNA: TGCGCCAGCAGTGAGAACAGGGGAATGAACACTGAAGCTTTCTTT. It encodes CASSENRGMNTEAFF.

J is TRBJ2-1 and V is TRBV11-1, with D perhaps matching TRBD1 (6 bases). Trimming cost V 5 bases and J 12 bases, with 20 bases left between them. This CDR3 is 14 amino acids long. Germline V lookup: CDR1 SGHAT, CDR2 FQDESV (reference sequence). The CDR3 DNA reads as TGTGCCAGCAGCCCCCCTGAGAGGGGGAACGGGCAGTTCTTC. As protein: CASSPPERGNGQFF.

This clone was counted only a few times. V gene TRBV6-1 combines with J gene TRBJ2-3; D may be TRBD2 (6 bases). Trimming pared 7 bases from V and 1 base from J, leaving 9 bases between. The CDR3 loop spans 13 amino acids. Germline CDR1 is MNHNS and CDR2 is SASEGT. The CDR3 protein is CASTSVGTDTQYF. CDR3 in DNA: TGTGCCAGCACTAGCGTGGGCACAGATACGCAGTATTTT.

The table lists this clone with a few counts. CDR3 sequence: CASSSITGNEQFF. The CDR3 DNA reads as TGCGCCAGCAGCTCGATCACAGGAAATGAGCAGTTCTTC. J is TRBJ2-1 and V is TRBV5-1, with a weak D call TRBD1 (5 bases). Germline V gene sequence: CDR1 SGHRS, CDR2 YFSETQ. The germline V and J ends were trimmed by 3 bases and 7 bases, with 11 bases remaining between them. The CDR3 consists of 13 residues.

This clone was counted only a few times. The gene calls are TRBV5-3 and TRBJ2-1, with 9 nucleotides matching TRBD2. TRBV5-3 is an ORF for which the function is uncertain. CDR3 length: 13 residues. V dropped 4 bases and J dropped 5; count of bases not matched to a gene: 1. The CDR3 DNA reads TGTGCCAGAAGCAGGACTAGCGACAATGAGCAGTTCTTC. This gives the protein CARSRTSDNEQFF.

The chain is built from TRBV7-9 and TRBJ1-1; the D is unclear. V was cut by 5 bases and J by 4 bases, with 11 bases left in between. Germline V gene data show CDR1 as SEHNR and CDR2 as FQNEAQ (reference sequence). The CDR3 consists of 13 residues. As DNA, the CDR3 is TGTGCCAGCAGCCGGTCGACGGGCACTGAAGCTTTCTTT. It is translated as CASSRSTGTEAFF.

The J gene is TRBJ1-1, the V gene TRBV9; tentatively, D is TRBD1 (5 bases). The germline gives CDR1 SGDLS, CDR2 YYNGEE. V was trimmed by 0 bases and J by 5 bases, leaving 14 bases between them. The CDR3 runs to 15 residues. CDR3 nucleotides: TGTGCCAGCAGCGTAGCTAAGCAGGGCTTTACTGAAGCTTTCTTT. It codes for CASSVAKQGFTEAFF.

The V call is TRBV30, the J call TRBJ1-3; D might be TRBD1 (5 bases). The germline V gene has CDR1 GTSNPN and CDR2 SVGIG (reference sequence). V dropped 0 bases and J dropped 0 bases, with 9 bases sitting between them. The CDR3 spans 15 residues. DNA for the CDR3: TGTGCCTGGAGTGTACAGGTGACCTCTGGAAACACCATATATTTT. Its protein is CAWSVQVTSGNTIYF.

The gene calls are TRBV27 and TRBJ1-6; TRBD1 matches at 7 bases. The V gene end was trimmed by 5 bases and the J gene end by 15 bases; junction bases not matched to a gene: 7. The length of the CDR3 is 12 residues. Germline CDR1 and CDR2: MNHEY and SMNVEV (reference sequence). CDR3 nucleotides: TGTGCCAGCAGTCTCGACAGGGTAAACCTCCACTTT. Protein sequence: CASSLDRVNLHF.

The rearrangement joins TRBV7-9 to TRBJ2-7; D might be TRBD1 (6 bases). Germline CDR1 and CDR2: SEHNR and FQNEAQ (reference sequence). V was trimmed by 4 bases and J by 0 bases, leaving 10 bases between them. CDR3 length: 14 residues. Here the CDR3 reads CASSSGTYSYEQYF. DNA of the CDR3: TGTGCCAGCAGCTCCGGGACATACTCCTACGAGCAGTACTTC.

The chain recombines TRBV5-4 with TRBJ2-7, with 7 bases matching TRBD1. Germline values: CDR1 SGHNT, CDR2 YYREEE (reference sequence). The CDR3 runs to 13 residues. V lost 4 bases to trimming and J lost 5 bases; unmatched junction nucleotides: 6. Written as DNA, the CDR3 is TGTGCCAGCAGCGGCACAGGGGCCCACGAGCAGTACTTC. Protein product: CASSGTGAHEQYF.

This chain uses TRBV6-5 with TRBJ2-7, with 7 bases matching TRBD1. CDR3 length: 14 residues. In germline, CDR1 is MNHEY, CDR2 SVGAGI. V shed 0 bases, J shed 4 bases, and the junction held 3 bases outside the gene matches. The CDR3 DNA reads TGTGCCAGCAGTTACTCCCGGGACAGTTACGAGCAGTACTTC. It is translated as CASSYSRDSYEQYF.